This TCR beta chain came from a study of identical twins. TCRdb processed the 5' RACE reads anew with MiXCR; each CDR3 protein has one entry. The data hold 1.5 million or so distinct CDR3 sequences, with about 32% observed a single time. The CDR3 covers 14 residues. Germline V lookup: CDR1 LGHDT, CDR2 YNNKEL (reference sequence). Trimming removed 1 base from V and 7 bases from J; junction bases left unmatched: 2. Sequenced sample: cord blood. The receptor was derived from a newborn girl in good health. The V gene is TRBV3-1, the J gene TRBJ1-4; 8 bases match TRBD1. The CDR3 region is CASSQGRGLEKLFF. The CDR3, as DNA: TGTGCCAGCAGCCAAGGCAGGGGGCTTGAAAAACTGTTTTTT.